The present entry profiles one T cell receptor beta chain with its context. Its antigen is not identified. TCRdb reanalysed the reads using MiXCR and keeps one entry per CDR3 protein. This table has 650,000 to 850,000 distinct CDR3 sequences, just under 30% appearing once. This sample stems from a study of T cell repertoires in cytomegalovirus infection. Whole-study context: HLA-C-restricted CMV epitopes, recently identified, and well-studied HLA-B-restricted ones were used by the study. Carrying CMV and the relevant HLA type showed in public TCR beta signatures.

The study's findings and limits: The study identified carriers of CMV plus the relevant HLA from cumulative public TCR beta family frequency.

The germline V and J ends were trimmed by 3 bases and 5 bases, with 2 bases remaining between them. Germline CDR1 is SEHNR and CDR2 is FQNEAQ (reference sequence). The CDR3 loop spans 12 amino acids. This sequence joins TRBV7-9 and TRBJ1-6; D unclear. This receptor was taken from a human donor in good health (CMV status not recorded). Some clones in this sample may be carry-over from other donors' samples. The sequencing used cultured CD8+ T cells from PBMCs, collected from culture after CMV antigen stimulation. The CDR3 region has the DNA TGTGCCAGCAGCTTCGATAATTCACCCCTCCACTTT. It yields the protein CASSFDNSPLHF.